This T cell receptor (beta chain) was obtained from a study of blood T cell repertoires in COVID-19. As for the study in general: The analysed material was cDNA or gDNA that came from T cells, B-cell-depleted T cells, or PBMCs.

Germline CDR1 is LGHNA and CDR2 is YNFKEQ. V was pared by 4 bases and J by 7 bases, with 11 bases of the junction left unmatched. The CDR3 length is 16 residues. In the authors' methods: Amplification of reference gene primers provided the estimated nucleated cell counts. The method was immunoSEQ multiplex PCR; TCRdb's version includes in-frame clones alone and lacks a portion of them. D and trimming were read from the DNA, whereas the V and J calls and clone size are those reported in that table. In the table there are 120,000 to 150,000 clones, approximately 80% of which are singletons. The V gene is TRBV4-2, the J gene TRBJ2-7, with TRBD1 identical over 12 bases. The sequenced sample was peripheral blood. The receptor was isolated from a woman between 50 and 59 years old with acute or convalescent COVID-19. As DNA, the CDR3 is TGTGCCAGCAGCCCCCGGGACAGGGGGCTTTTTTTGGAGCAGTACTTC. This gives the protein CASSPRDRGLFLEQYF.